The 13 T cell receptor beta chains below were found in one sample sequenced in a study of blood T cell repertoires in COVID-19. Sequencing was performed with immunoSEQ multiplex PCR; in TCRdb, only in-frame clones are kept and a portion is missing. Here the sample spans about 44,000 clones, about 90% being singletons. The sequenced sample was peripheral blood. The receptor set was obtained from a woman aged 40 to 55 with acute or convalescent COVID-19.

This chain joins TRBV4-1 and TRBJ1-1; no firm D call. Germline V gives CDR1 MGHRA, CDR2 YSYEKL. The CDR3 has 15 residues. V shed 2 bases and J shed 1 base, with 11 bases lying between them. The CDR3 protein is CASSQMPGKNTEAFF. CDR3 coding DNA: TGCGCCAGCAGCCAAATGCCAGGTAAGAACACTGAAGCTTTCTTT.

The J gene is TRBJ2-3, the V gene TRBV12-5; TRBD2 matches 8 bases. Germline CDR1 is LGHNT and CDR2 is FRNRAP. The junction had 4 bases not matched to a gene; V was cut back by 0 bases and J by 5 bases. The CDR3 has 15 residues. CDR3 nucleotide sequence: TGTGCTAGTGGTTTGGTAGCCGGGAGGGGAGATACGCAGTATTTT. It specifies CASGLVAGRGDTQYF.

V gene TRBV18 combines with J gene TRBJ1-1; D not resolved. CDR3 size: 14 residues. V was cut by 2 bases and J by 5 bases, with 12 bases left in between. Per the germline V gene, CDR1 is KGHSH and CDR2 is LQKENI. The CDR3 sequence is CASSPGPGGTEAFF. CDR3 coding DNA: TGTGCCAGCTCACCAGGTCCAGGTGGGACTGAAGCTTTCTTT.

V and J are TRBV7-9 and TRBJ1-2, with D possibly being TRBD1 (6 bases). The CDR3 is 14 residues long. The germline gives CDR1 SEHNR, CDR2 FQNEAQ (reference sequence). The V end lost 0 bases, the J end lost 2 bases, and 7 bases lay between the germline ends. The CDR3 spells CASSLAGQNYGYTF. The CDR3 region has the DNA TGTGCCAGCAGCTTAGCGGGACAAAACTATGGCTACACCTTC.

V gene TRBV14 combines with J gene TRBJ2-7; TRBD1 matches 10 bases. The V segment lost 1 base and the J segment 0 bases; nucleotides outside the gene matches: 6. Germline V gives CDR1 SGHDN, CDR2 FVKESK. This CDR3 region has 17 residues. CDR3 sequence reads: CASSQVKGQGPSYEQYF. The DNA of the CDR3 is TGTGCCAGCAGCCAAGTTAAGGGACAGGGGCCCTCCTACGAGCAGTACTTC. The full variable domain, in which reference TRBV14 and TRBJ2-7 provide the parts outside the CDR3, is EAGVTQFPSHSVIEKGQTVTLRCDPISGHDNLYWYRRVMGKEIKFLLHFVKESKQDESGMPNNRFLAERTGGTYSTLKVQPAELEDSGVYFCASSQVKGQGPSYEQYFGPGTRLTVT.

The chain uses TRBV12-3 or TRBV12-4 and TRBJ1-6; D perhaps matches TRBD1 (5 bases). Trimming took 1 base from V and 14 from J, leaving 6 bases between them. This CDR3 is built from 11 residues. The CDR3 here is CASSLGGALHF. In DNA, the CDR3 is TGTGCCAGCAGTTTAGGGGGGGCCCTCCACTTT.

This clone was counted only a few times. The chain employs TRBV7-6 and TRBJ2-1; tentative D call: TRBD2 (6 bases). Trimming cost V 4 bases and J 9 bases, with 10 bases left between them. The germline gives CDR1 SGHVS, CDR2 FNYEAQ. The CDR3 consists of 12 residues. For the CDR3, the DNA is TGTGCCAGCAGCTCAGTGACTAGTGAGCAGTTCTTC. The encoded protein is CASSSVTSEQFF.

The genes are TRBV7-3 and TRBJ2-7, with D tentatively TRBD1 (6 bases). Germline-derived CDR1 and CDR2 are SGHTA and FQGTGA. This CDR3 contains 15 residues. Trimming stripped 4 bases from V and 6 bases from J, with 19 bases between. CDR3 nucleotides: TGTGCCAGCAGCTCCACAGGGTGGCCCGCCGCCGAGCAGTACTTC. Amino acid sequence: CASSSTGWPAAEQYF.

The gene calls are TRBV3-1 (or the pseudogene TRBV3-2) and TRBJ2-7; possibly TRBD1 for D (5 bases). The V end lost 0 bases, the J end lost 4 bases, and 13 bases lay between the germline ends. There are 15 residues in the CDR3. Germline V gene data show CDR1 as LGHDT and CDR2 as YNNKEL (reference sequence). CDR3 bases: TGTGCCAGCAGCCAAGATTTCTCAGGGTCATACGAGCAGTACTTC. Translating gives CASSQDFSGSYEQYF.

The rearrangement uses TRBV28 and TRBJ1-2; possibly TRBD1 for D (6 bases). The V gene's germline CDR1 is MDHEN and CDR2 SYDVKM. Trimming shortened V by 6 bases and J by 4 bases, and 21 bases separated the two germline ends. The CDR3 has 16 amino acids. This CDR3 is CASSNTLGARSYGYTF. The CDR3 DNA follows: TGTGCCAGCAGCAATACCTTGGGGGCACGTTCCTATGGCTACACCTTC.

J is TRBJ1-4 and V is TRBV27, with a weak D call TRBD1 (6 bases). The germline V gene has CDR1 MNHEY and CDR2 SMNVEV (reference sequence). CDR3 length: 18 amino acids. With 8 bases removed from V and 8 bases from J, the gap between germline ends came to 30 bases. CDR3 sequence (DNA): TGTGCCAGCCAACCTCGAGGGACACTTAAAGGGGGGGCCGAAAAACTGTTTTTT. It specifies CASQPRGTLKGGAEKLFF.

The V call is TRBV27, the J call TRBJ2-3; 7 bases fit TRBD1. CDR3 length: 13 amino acids. V was clipped by 8 bases and J by 0 bases; unmatched bases: 2. Germline loops: CDR1 MNHEY, CDR2 SMNVEV (reference sequence). CDR3 protein: CASVDRSTDTQYF. The CDR3 DNA follows: TGTGCCAGCGTGGACAGGAGCACAGATACGCAGTATTTT.

In nucleotides, the CDR3 is TGTGCCAGCAGAGGGACAGAACTAGCCAAAAACATTCAGTACTTC. Its protein product is CASRGTELAKNIQYF. The V and J genes are TRBV19 and TRBJ2-4; 7 bases are a match to TRBD1. CDR3 length: 15 residues. J gave up 0 bases and V 9 bases, and 8 bases lay outside the gene matches. Germline assignment: CDR1 LNHDA and CDR2 SQIVND (reference sequence).